These T cell receptor beta chains were read from a single sample in a study of blood T cell repertoires in COVID-19. Some clones are missing from TCRdb's copy, which holds only in-frame ones; the method was immunoSEQ multiplex PCR. The repertoire includes about 430,000 clones, approximately 90% of them detected once, and 1.4% sits in the top ten. Sequencing was carried out using PBMCs or T cells enriched from blood (not recorded which). All receptors come from a woman aged 18-35 years who had been exposed to COVID-19. The CDR3 runs from the conserved cysteine through the conserved F or W. D genes are given only for firm matches. The size entry is marked missing in some rows and otherwise reads once, few, many or a size class.

D gene	clone size	V gene	J gene	CDR3 DNA	CDR3 protein
TRBD1	few	TRBV28	TRBJ2-1	TGTGCCAGCGGGGACAGGGTCAATGAGCAGTTCTTC	CASGDRVNEQFF
.	.	TRBV7-2	TRBJ1-2	TGTGCCAGCAGCTCGTACAGAGTTAACTATGGCTACACCTTC	CASSSYRVNYGYTF
.	few	TRBV30	TRBJ1-6	TGTGCCTGGAGTGTCCTGAGGGCGCGGTCACCCCTCCACTTT	CAWSVLRARSPLHF
.	.	TRBV6-2/TRBV6-3	TRBJ1-1	TGTGCCAGCAGTTACTCGAGCCTCGTCGGTGAAGCTTTCTTT	CASSYSSLVGEAFF
.	.	TRBV4-3	TRBJ2-7	TGCGCCAGCAGCCAAGATCTGGCTGGGGGCATTTCCTACGAGCAGTACTTC	CASSQDLAGGISYEQYF
.	.	TRBV5-1	TRBJ1-6	TGCGCCAGCAGTGAGGGGACACAGCTTCTTAATTCACCCCTCCACTTT	CASSEGTQLLNSPLHF
.	.	TRBV29-1	TRBJ1-2	TGCAGCGTTGCGGGAATAGGCTATGGCTACACCTTC	CSVAGIGYGYTF
TRBD2	.	TRBV27	TRBJ2-2	TGTGCCAGCAGGACCGGGACTACTGGCGGATACACCGGGGAGCTGTTTTTT	CASRTGTTGGYTGELFF
.	.	TRBV7-2	TRBJ1-2	TGTGCCAGCAGCCTGACGCGAGGACAGAACTATGGCTACACCTTC	CASSLTRGQNYGYTF
TRBD1	.	TRBV28	TRBJ1-1	TGTGCCAGCAGTTTCTCCTTGACAGGGCTTAACACTGAAGCTTTCTTT	CASSFSLTGLNTEAFF
TRBD1	.	TRBV7-2	TRBJ2-7	TGTGCCAGCAGCCTATCAAGATCCCCGGGGACAGGGGCGGTGCAGTACTTC	CASSLSRSPGTGAVQYF
.	.	TRBV7-2	TRBJ2-5	TGTGCCAGCAGCCTAAGGGGAGAGACCCAGTACTTC	CASSLRGETQYF
.	.	TRBV7-3	TRBJ1-1	TGTGCCAGCAGCTTATGGGGCGGACTACAGAACACTGAAGCTTTCTTT	CASSLWGGLQNTEAFF
TRBD1	.	TRBV18	TRBJ1-6	TGTGCCAGCTCAGCGGACAGGCAAAATTCACCCCTCCACTTT	CASSADRQNSPLHF
.	.	TRBV18	TRBJ1-2	TGTGCCAGCTCGATAGGGGAATATGGCTACACCTTC	CASSIGEYGYTF
TRBD2	.	TRBV10-3	TRBJ2-7	TGTGCCATCACTCAGTGGGAGGGGACCTACGAGCAGTACTTC	CAITQWEGTYEQYF
.	.	TRBV27	TRBJ1-1	TGTGCCAGCAGCTTCGGGGGGGCTGAAGCTTTCTTT	CASSFGGAEAFF
.	.	TRBV18	TRBJ1-4	TGTGCCAGCTCACCAGGGGAGGAAAAACTGTTTTTT	CASSPGEEKLFF
.	.	TRBV11-3	TRBJ2-7	TGTGCCAGCAGCTTAAGTGACCCGGGCGAGCAGTACTTC	CASSLSDPGEQYF
TRBD1	.	TRBV28	TRBJ2-5	TGTGCCAGCAGTTTCAGGACAGGGAAGGGGGGAGAGACCCAGTACTTC	CASSFRTGKGGETQYF
.	.	TRBV7-9	TRBJ2-7	TGTGCCAGCGTTCGGGCAGGGGGCTACCTAGCGGGATCCTACGAGCAGTACTTC	CASVRAGGYLAGSYEQYF
.	.	TRBV28	TRBJ1-2	TGTGCCAGCAGTTTCAAGGGGTTGGACTATGGCTACACCTTC	CASSFKGLDYGYTF
TRBD2	.	TRBV27	TRBJ2-7	TGTGCCAGCGGACTAGGAGCGAATAGCTACGAGCAGTACTTC	CASGLGANSYEQYF
.	.	TRBV28	TRBJ2-2	TGTGCCAGCAGTTTACTAGCGTCGAACACCGGGGAGCTGTTTTTT	CASSLLASNTGELFF
.	.	TRBV6-5	TRBJ2-1	TGTGCCAGCACCTTACGTCCTAATTACAATGAGCAGTTCTTC	CASTLRPNYNEQFF
TRBD1	once	TRBV6-2/TRBV6-3	TRBJ2-7	TGTGCCAGCAGTTCATTCCGGGACAGAAACTACGAGCAGTACTTC	CASSSFRDRNYEQYF
.	.	TRBV21-1	TRBJ1-5	TGTGCCAGGCGGGGGGGCCGCCTTTTACAAAATCAGCCCCAGCATTTT	CARRGGRLLQNQPQHF
.	.	TRBV14	TRBJ1-1	TGTGCCAGCAGCGTCCGCAGGCAGGAGAACACTGAAGCTTTCTTT	CASSVRRQENTEAFF
TRBD1	.	TRBV7-2	TRBJ2-7	TGTGCCAGCAGCGTACAGGGGAACTACGAGCAGTACTTC	CASSVQGNYEQYF
.	once	TRBV7-8	TRBJ2-7	TGTGCCAGCAGCCGCAGGGCAGGAGCGTCCTACGAGCAGTACTTC	CASSRRAGASYEQYF
.	.	TRBV5-6	TRBJ2-7	TGTGCCAGCAGCTTAGGGGTCTACGAGCAGTACTTC	CASSLGVYEQYF
TRBD1	.	TRBV14	TRBJ2-6	TGTGCCAGCAGCCCCGGACAGGGACTTCTCTCTGGGGCCAACGTCCTGACTTTC	CASSPGQGLLSGANVLTF
.	.	TRBV11-2	TRBJ1-1	TGTGCCAGCAGCTCCCCCCGAGGGGGAAACACTGAAGCTTTCTTT	CASSSPRGGNTEAFF
.	.	TRBV18	TRBJ1-2	TGTGCCAGCTCAATCGGAGACTATGGCTACACCTTC	CASSIGDYGYTF
.	.	TRBV30	TRBJ2-3	TGTGCCTGGAGTGTAGGGTCAGGGATCACAGATACGCAGTATTTT	CAWSVGSGITDTQYF
.	.	TRBV11-2	TRBJ2-7	TGTGCCAGCAGCTCCCAGAACTACGAGCAGTACTTC	CASSSQNYEQYF
.	.	TRBV4-1	TRBJ2-1	TGCGCCAGCAGCCGGGGCAGCTCCTACAATGAGCAGTTCTTC	CASSRGSSYNEQFF
TRBD1	.	TRBV7-2	TRBJ2-1	TGTGCCAGCAGCGCGCGGACAGGGCCTCCTCAAGGCGAGCAGTTCTTC	CASSARTGPPQGEQFF
.	.	TRBV28	TRBJ2-5	TGTGCCAGCAGTCCTCTAAACGTACAAGAGACCCAGTACTTC	CASSPLNVQETQYF